Listed here are 16 T cell receptor beta chains from one sample, sequenced in a study of metastatic and nonmetastatic thyroid tumors. Patients were all untreated before their thyroid surgery. TCRdb re-clonotyped the PCR reads through MiXCR. Of about 92,000 clones in the sample, 14% to 15% are singletons; the top ten hold about 3.6%. Sequenced input: blood. The receptors shown here come from a female donor with papillary thyroid cancer or a benign thyroid nodule (not recorded which). Some clones in this sample may be carry-over from other donors' samples.

As for this clone: A much larger clonotype is one base distant, so this may be a read error. This chain joins TRBV20-1 and TRBJ1-4; the D gene is possibly TRBD1 (5 bases). The germline V and J ends were trimmed by 6 bases and 7 bases, with 15 bases remaining between them. CDR1 DFQATT and CDR2 SNEGSKA come from the germline V gene (reference sequence). The CDR3 sequence is 13 residues long. The DNA for the CDR3 is TGCAGTGCCATTACAGGAGGTAGTGAAAAACTGTTTTTT. Protein sequence: CSAITGGSEKLFF.

This clone was counted at least ten times. This chain uses TRBV12-3 or TRBV12-4 with TRBJ2-7; TRBD1 might be the D (5 bases). Between the trimmed V and J ends, which lost 2 bases and 12 bases, there was a span of 17 bases. CDR3 length equals 13 residues. Here the CDR3 reads CASSLFGHPAVYF. The CDR3 DNA is TGTGCCAGCAGTTTATTTGGACATCCGGCTGTGTACTTC.

This clone was seen a few times. This sequence may be a read error, since a much larger clone differs from it by one base. The chain combines TRBV28 with TRBJ1-1; D remains ambiguous. The CDR3 consists of 13 residues. Trimming stripped 7 bases from V and 6 bases from J, with 15 bases between. Germline V gene lookup returns CDR1 MDHEN and CDR2 SYDVKM. The CDR3 bases are TGTGCCAGCAATGTCCGGGGAGTCTCTGAAGCTTTCTTT. Protein sequence: CASNVRGVSEAFF.

This clone was observed many times. The V call is TRBV5-1, the J call TRBJ1-1; perhaps TRBD1 as D (5 bases). The V and J ends lost 7 bases and 4 bases respectively, with 17 bases between them. The CDR3 is 14 residues long. CDR1 SGHRS and CDR2 YFSETQ come from the germline V gene. This CDR3 is CASHDSTRSTEAFF. In DNA, the CDR3 is TGCGCCAGCCATGACAGTACAAGGTCCACTGAAGCTTTCTTT.

This clone was recorded a few times. The chain employs TRBV6-1 and TRBJ2-5, with D possibly TRBD2 on 5 matching bases. The CDR3 covers 15 residues. Trimming removed 6 bases at V and 5 bases at J, with 19 bases between. Germline values: CDR1 MNHNS, CDR2 SASEGT. The CDR3 region is CASSPEVGGGETQYF. As DNA, the CDR3 is TGTGCCAGCAGCCCCGAGGTGGGCGGCGGGGAGACCCAGTACTTC.

The V call is TRBV18, the J call TRBJ2-7, with a weak D call TRBD2 (5 bases). Germline loops: CDR1 KGHSH, CDR2 LQKENI. V lost 4 bases to trimming and J lost 0 bases, with 16 bases between them. The CDR3 spans 16 residues. For the CDR3, the DNA is TGTGCCAGCTCACTGACTACGGTACGGGACTCCTACGAGCAGTACTTC. As protein: CASSLTTVRDSYEQYF.

The chain has TRBV5-1 and TRBJ2-5; 9 bases agree with TRBD2. Unmatched junction bases numbered 6, after V lost 2 bases and J lost 1 base. The CDR3 loop spans 16 amino acids. The germline V gene has CDR1 SGHRS and CDR2 YFSETQ. The CDR3 DNA reads TGCGCCAGCAGCTTTCCTAGCGGGGCCCCCCAAGAGACCCAGTACTTC. It is translated as CASSFPSGAPQETQYF.

The DNA for the CDR3 is TGTGCCAGCAGCCAAGAGGCAGGGGCGGGTGAAGCTTTCTTT. This gives the protein CASSQEAGAGEAFF. The rearrangement joins TRBV3-1 to TRBJ1-1, with D possibly matching TRBD1 (6 bases). The ends were cut back, 0 bases at V and 7 bases at J, with 12 bases in the middle. Germline CDR1 reads LGHDT; CDR2 reads YNNKEL (reference sequence). The CDR3 length is 14 residues. Using reference TRBV3-1 and TRBJ1-1 for the parts outside the CDR3, the full variable domain is DTAVSQTPKYLVTQMGNDKSIKCEQNLGHDTMYWYKQDSKKFLKIMFSYNNKELIINETVPNRFSPKSPDKAHLNLHINSLELGDSAVYFCASSQEAGAGEAFFGQGTRLTVV.

This clone was seen many times. The genes are TRBV28 and TRBJ1-2, with D possibly being TRBD1 (6 bases). The V end was cut by 7 bases, the J end by 5 bases, with 17 bases between. The CDR3 consists of 14 residues. In germline, CDR1 is MDHEN, CDR2 SYDVKM. CDR3 amino acids: CASISGAARYGYTF. DNA of the CDR3: TGTGCCAGCATCTCAGGGGCCGCGAGGTATGGCTACACCTTC.

Comment on this clone: A much larger clonotype is one base distant, so this may be a read error. Additional DNA sequences in this sample encode the identical CDR3. The chain recombines TRBV2 with TRBJ2-2, with 8 bases fitting TRBD1. The germline V gene encodes CDR1 SNHLY and CDR2 FYNNEI. The J segment lost 8 bases and the V segment lost 8 bases, leaving 4 bases of the junction unmatched. This CDR3 has 12 residues. As DNA, the CDR3 is TGTGCCAGCGACAGGGGACCAGGGGAGCTGTTTTTT. Amino acids: CASDRGPGELFF.

On this clone itself: Other nucleotide sequences in the sample specify the same CDR3. The rearrangement uses TRBV20-1 and TRBJ2-3; 9 positions match TRBD1. The CDR3 has 17 residues. CDR1 DFQATT and CDR2 SNEGSKA come from the germline V gene (reference sequence). The V and J ends lost 0 bases and 2 bases, in that order; junction bases with no gene match: 9. The CDR3 nucleotides read TGCAGTGCTAGAGATCCGGGGGGACAGGGATCCACAGATACGCAGTATTTT. Its translation is CSARDPGGQGSTDTQYF.

This clone has at least ten counts. V gene TRBV30 combines with J gene TRBJ2-7; 8 nucleotides agree with TRBD1. With 4 bases clipped from V and 5 bases from J, the junction kept 7 bases outside the gene matches. The CDR3 sequence is 13 residues long. Germline assignment: CDR1 GTSNPN and CDR2 SVGIG (reference sequence). CDR3 bases: TGTGCCTGGACCAGTTACAGGGGGAACGAGCAGTACTTC. Translating it yields CAWTSYRGNEQYF.

For this clone: The junction departs from germline at one end; a sequencing error may be responsible. V is TRBV7-7 and J is TRBJ2-3; no definite D call. Germline lookup yields CDR1 SSHAT and CDR2 FNYEAQ (reference sequence). The CDR3 totals 15 residues. This CDR3 is CASSLWAYRTDTQYF. The CDR3 DNA reads as TGTGCTAGCAGCTTATGGGCCTACCGCACAGATACGCAGTATTTT.

This clone was seen at least ten times. DNA of the CDR3: TGTGCCAGCAGCCGTAGCGGGGGGGACAATGAGCAGTTCTTC. The encoded protein is CASSRSGGDNEQFF. The V gene is TRBV7-2, the J gene TRBJ2-1; 11 bases fit TRBD2. This CDR3 has 14 residues. The V gene's germline CDR1 is SGHTA and CDR2 FQGNSA. The J segment lost 5 bases and the V segment lost 5 bases, leaving 2 bases of the junction unmatched.

This clone occurred many times. The chain couples TRBV3-1 to TRBJ1-5; 8 bases are shared with TRBD1. Trimming cost V 4 bases and J 2 bases; bases outside gene matches: 7. Germline V gene sequence: CDR1 LGHDT, CDR2 YNNKEL (reference sequence). The length of the CDR3 is 16 residues. The CDR3 loop is CASSRSDRGGNQPQHF. The CDR3 region has the DNA TGTGCCAGCAGCCGCTCCGACAGGGGAGGCAATCAGCCCCAGCATTTT.

This clone came up many times. The chain employs TRBV3-1 and TRBJ1-1; a weak D match, TRBD1 (5 bases). Trimming removed 4 bases from V and 10 bases from J, with 22 bases in between. From germline, CDR1 is LGHDT and CDR2 YNNKEL (reference sequence). The CDR3 sequence is 15 residues long. CDR3 loop: CASSLIQVLSLTAFF. The CDR3 DNA follows: TGTGCCAGCAGCCTTATACAGGTACTATCGTTGACAGCTTTCTTT.